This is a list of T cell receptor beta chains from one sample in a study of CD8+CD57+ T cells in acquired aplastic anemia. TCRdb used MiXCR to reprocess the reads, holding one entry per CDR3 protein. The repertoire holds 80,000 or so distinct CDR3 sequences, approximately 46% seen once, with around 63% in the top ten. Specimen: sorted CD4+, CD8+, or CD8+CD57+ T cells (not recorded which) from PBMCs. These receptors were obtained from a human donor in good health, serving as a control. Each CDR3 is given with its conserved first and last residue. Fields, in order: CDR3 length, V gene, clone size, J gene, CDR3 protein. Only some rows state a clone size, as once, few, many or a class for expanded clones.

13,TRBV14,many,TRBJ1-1,CASSQRGHTEAFF
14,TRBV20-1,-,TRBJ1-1,CSARGRRLNTEAFF
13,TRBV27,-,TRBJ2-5,CASSLKGGETQYF
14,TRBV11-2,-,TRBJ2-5,CASTGWQLQETQYF
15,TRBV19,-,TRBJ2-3,CASSIGLAATDTQYF
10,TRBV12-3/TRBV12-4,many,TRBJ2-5,CASVQETQYF
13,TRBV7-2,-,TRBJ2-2,CASSVQNTGELFF
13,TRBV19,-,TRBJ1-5,CASSAQLYQPQHF
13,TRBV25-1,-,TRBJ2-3,CASSHRAGDTQYF
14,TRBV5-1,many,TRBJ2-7,CASSLEAGMDEQYF
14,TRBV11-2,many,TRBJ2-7,CASSLATSGYEQYF